This note documents a single T cell receptor (beta chain) sequence. Antigen: not known. The sample is drawn from a study of blood T cell dynamics during melanoma immunotherapy. Study details: Standard first-line treatment here was pembrolizumab or nivolumab plus ipilimumab in metastatic melanoma. Study-wide points: Unlike progressors, later disease-control patients had W3 repertoires gaining clonality or diversity.

Only in-frame clones appear in the TCRdb table, and some are missing; sequencing was by immunoSEQ multiplex PCR. The table includes over 10,000 clones, around 84% detected once. Germline-derived CDR1 and CDR2 are MNHEY and SMNVEV (reference sequence). Losses at the gene ends were 3 bases for V and 7 bases for J; bases not matched to a gene: 6. CDR3 length: 16 residues. Time point reported: pre-treatment baseline. The gene calls are TRBV27 and TRBJ2-7; 16 nucleotides match TRBD2. The clonotype was recovered from a human donor with melanoma. This specimen consisted of blood, obtained from a patient treated with checkpoint blockade. CDR3 in amino acids: CASSFGTSGRAGEQYF. CDR3 sequence (DNA): TGTGCCAGCAGTTTCGGGACTAGCGGGAGGGCCGGTGAGCAGTACTTC.